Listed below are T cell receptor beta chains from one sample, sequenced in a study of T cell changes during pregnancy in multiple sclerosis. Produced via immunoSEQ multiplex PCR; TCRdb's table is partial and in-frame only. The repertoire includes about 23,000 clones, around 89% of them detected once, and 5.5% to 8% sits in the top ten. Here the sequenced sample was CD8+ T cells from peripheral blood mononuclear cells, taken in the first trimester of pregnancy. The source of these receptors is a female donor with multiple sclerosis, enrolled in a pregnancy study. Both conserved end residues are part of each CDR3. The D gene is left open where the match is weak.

CDR3 protein: CASSLKRSGEQFF
D gene: -
V gene: TRBV27

CDR3 protein: CASSQDTYEQYF
D gene: -
V gene: TRBV14

CDR3 protein: CATGLGRLGDEQFF
D gene: -
V gene: TRBV13

CDR3 protein: CASSEAAGWETQYF
D gene: -
V gene: TRBV6-1

CDR3 protein: CASSLAGGNYAPLYNEQFF
D gene: TRBD2
V gene: TRBV27

CDR3 protein: CASSQQWTGSYEQYF
D gene: TRBD1
V gene: TRBV4-2

CDR3 protein: CASSQTGANTGELFF
D gene: TRBD1
V gene: TRBV6-6

CDR3 protein: CASSLAGTGGPGQETQYF
D gene: TRBD2
V gene: TRBV7-2

CDR3 protein: CASSQAAGEADTQYF
D gene: TRBD2
V gene: TRBV4-2

CDR3 protein: CASSSNRGQGLRELFF
D gene: TRBD1
V gene: TRBV7-9

CDR3 protein: CAISDRDRGWTEAFF
D gene: TRBD1
V gene: TRBV10-3

CDR3 protein: CASSIGSKNEKLFF
D gene: -
V gene: TRBV19

CDR3 protein: CASSLWAGLNTEAFF
D gene: -
V gene: TRBV5-1

CDR3 protein: CASSIDGYNEQFF
D gene: -
V gene: TRBV19

CDR3 protein: CASSGISGLGGYTF
D gene: -
V gene: TRBV27

CDR3 protein: CASSYVWGDTEAFF
D gene: -
V gene: TRBV6-5